This T cell receptor beta chain is from a study of response to subunit inactivated influenza vaccine. CDR1 and CDR2 from the germline V gene are MNHEY and SVGAGI. With 2 bases removed from V and 0 bases from J, the gap between germline ends came to 11 bases. This CDR3 region has 16 residues. As to this clonotype: Its target is not known.

Study-level results: Each seasonal influenza vaccination, the authors suggested, recruits few new T cells.

TCRdb analysed the RT-PCR reads with MiXCR anew, one entry per CDR3 protein. The table records some 200,000 distinct CDR3 sequences, about 12% of them present only once. The same specimen was also included in a second study, on T cells expressing NK-cell markers. In that study: Synthesis of TCR beta cDNA relied on 5'RACE template switching carrying UMIs. All TCR beta repertoires analysed originated from sorted CD3+CD56+NKG2C+, CD3+CD56+NKG2C- and CD3+CD56-NKG2C+ T cells. Among CD8+ T cells from six donors, dominant NKG2C+ clonotypes accounted for 1.0-7.0%.

The rearrangement uses TRBV6-5 and TRBJ2-1; TRBD2 might be the D (5 bases). The receptor's source is a man in his fifties or sixties who received an inactivated influenza vaccine. Sequences were derived from CD8+ T cells sorted from PBMCs, sampled 12 days after vaccination. The CDR3 loop is CASSYEGTTSYNEQFF. Written as DNA, the CDR3 is TGTGCCAGCAGTTACGAGGGAACGACCTCCTACAATGAGCAGTTCTTC.